Listed here are 8 T cell receptor beta chains from one sample, sequenced in a study of shared clonotypes between healthy human individuals. Profiling relied on immunoSEQ multiplex PCR, and the TCRdb table lists in-frame clones only, not all of them. The repertoire holds approximately 2,200,000 clones, with under 95% as singletons. Terminally differentiated effector memory CD45RA+ cells were excluded from the naive CD8 cells, which were CD45RO-negative and positively selected for CCR7. Sample: naive CD8+ T cells from PBMCs. The receptor source for this set is a man younger than 30 in good health. Some clones in this sample may be carry-over from other donors' samples.

This chain links TRBV7-9 with TRBJ1-1, with D maybe TRBD1 (6 bases). The V and J ends lost 2 bases and 7 bases respectively, with 17 bases between them. Germline CDR1 and CDR2: SEHNR and FQNEAQ (reference sequence). The CDR3 is 15 amino acids. The CDR3 protein is CASSLPGTLEGEAFF. The DNA of the CDR3 is TGTGCCAGCAGCTTACCCGGGACACTTGAAGGTGAAGCTTTCTTT. The variable domain in full, with the rest retrieved from reference TRBV7-9 and TRBJ1-1, is DTGVSQNPRHKITKRGQNVTFRCDPISEHNRLYWYRQTLGQGPEFLTYFQNEAQLEKSRLLSDRFSAERPKGSFSTLEIQRTEQGDSAMYLCASSLPGTLEGEAFFGQGTRLTVV.

The chain employs TRBV2 and TRBJ1-1; weak D call: TRBD1 (5 bases). The ends were cut back, 3 bases at V and 3 bases at J, with 8 bases in the middle. In germline, CDR1 is SNHLY, CDR2 FYNNEI. The CDR3 has 13 amino acids. For the CDR3, the DNA is TGTGCCAGCAGTGAGTCGGGGGACACTGAAGCTTTCTTT. Its translation: CASSESGDTEAFF.

V gene TRBV28 combines with J gene TRBJ2-5; D is unresolved. Deletions cut 6 bases from V and 3 bases from J, with 17 bases between. Looked up from germline, CDR1 is MDHEN and CDR2 is SYDVKM. The length of the CDR3 is 15 residues. The CDR3 sequence is CASSLTNPRKETQYF. CDR3 DNA sequence: TGTGCCAGCAGCTTGACCAATCCCCGGAAAGAGACCCAGTACTTC.

The chain carries TRBV19 and TRBJ1-1; D is unresolved. Trimming removed 3 bases from V and 1 base from J, with 9 bases in between. This CDR3 comprises 14 residues. Per the germline V gene, CDR1 is LNHDA and CDR2 is SQIVND (reference sequence). DNA of the CDR3: TGTGCCAGTAGTATGGTGGGGTGGAACACTGAAGCTTTCTTT. It yields the protein CASSMVGWNTEAFF.

The rearrangement uses TRBV19 and TRBJ1-4; TRBD1 matches at 7 bases. With 9 bases clipped from V and 1 base from J, the junction kept 5 bases outside the gene matches. The CDR3 is made up of 14 amino acids. Looked up from germline, CDR1 is LNHDA and CDR2 is SQIVND (reference sequence). The CDR3 DNA follows: TGTGCCAGCCAACACAGGGGAACTAATGAAAAACTGTTTTTT. This sequence encodes CASQHRGTNEKLFF.

V gene TRBV10-3 combines with J gene TRBJ2-7, with 10 bases aligning to TRBD2. The V gene end was trimmed by 0 bases and the J gene end by 6 bases; junction bases not matched to a gene: 11. The length of the CDR3 is 17 residues. From germline, CDR1 is ENHRY and CDR2 SYGVKD. CDR3 nucleotides: TGTGCCATCAGTGAGTCCCGGACTAGCGGAGCCCTCGGCGAGCAGTACTTC. This translates into CAISESRTSGALGEQYF.

The count of this clone is one. This chain links TRBV27 with TRBJ2-1; the match to TRBD2 covers 7 bases. Trimming removed 5 bases from V and 0 bases from J; junction bases left unmatched: 4. Per the germline V gene, CDR1 is MNHEY and CDR2 is SMNVEV (reference sequence). The CDR3 spans 15 residues. In nucleotides, the CDR3 is TGTGCCAGCAGTCCCGGGACTATCTCCTACAATGAGCAGTTCTTC. Protein: CASSPGTISYNEQFF.

The gene calls are TRBV7-3 and TRBJ2-1; 7 nucleotides agree with TRBD2. The CDR3 is 16 residues long. Germline V gives CDR1 SGHTA, CDR2 FQGTGA. J lost 8 bases, V lost 5 bases, and 15 bases had no gene match. CDR3 region: CASSPRVGGSSDEQFF. CDR3 coding DNA: TGTGCCAGCAGCCCACGGGTGGGCGGGAGTTCGGATGAGCAGTTCTTC. Variable domain in full (rest from reference TRBV7-3 and TRBJ2-1): GAGVSQTPSNKVTEKGKYVELRCDPISGHTALYWYRQSLGQGPEFLIYFQGTGAADDSGLPNDRFFAVRPEGSVSTLKIQRTERGDSAVYLCASSPRVGGSSDEQFFGPGTRLTVL.